The rows below give T cell receptor beta chains drawn from one sample of a study of T cells in Graves' hyperthyroidism and ophthalmopathy. TCRdb independently ran MiXCR on the multiplex PCR reads; one entry per CDR3 protein. The sample lists hundreds of thousands of distinct CDR3 sequences; roughly a third were seen once. The material sequenced was blood. The receptors here all came from a woman in her thirties or forties with Graves' hyperthyroidism. Both conserved end residues are part of each CDR3. D genes are given only for firm matches. A row's size may be missing; if present it is once, few, many or a size class.

J gene | clone size | D gene | V gene | CDR3 protein | CDR3 DNA
TRBJ1-1 | many | NA | TRBV7-3 | CASSPSSNTEAFF | TGTGCCAGCAGCCCAAGCTCCAACACTGAAGCTTTCTTT
TRBJ2-5 | few | NA | TRBV4-1 | CASSQETLRDPTTETQYF | TGCGCCAGCAGCCAAGAGACCCTACGGGACCCGACCACGGAGACCCAGTACTTC
TRBJ2-7 | many | NA | TRBV7-2 | CASSARPGLASYEQYF | TGTGCCAGCAGCGCGCGACCGGGATTAGCCTCCTACGAGCAGTACTTC
TRBJ1-3 | many | NA | TRBV7-6 | CASSETDGGNTIYF | TGTGCCAGCAGCGAGACGGACGGTGGAAACACCATATATTTT
TRBJ2-7 | few | NA | TRBV7-9 | CASSFGGHPYEQYF | TGTGCCAGCAGCTTTGGGGGACACCCCTACGAGCAGTACTTC
TRBJ1-5 | NA | NA | TRBV19 | CASSRGQISNQPQHF | TGTGCCAGTAGTCGTGGGCAGATTAGCAATCAGCCCCAGCATTTT
TRBJ1-2 | NA | NA | TRBV7-9 | CASSQGTFDPPRNYGYTF | TGTGCCAGCAGCCAGGGGACGTTCGACCCGCCTAGGAACTATGGCTACACCTTC
TRBJ2-2 | NA | NA | TRBV11-1 | CASRERGANTGELFF | TGTGCCAGCAGAGAACGGGGCGCGAACACCGGGGAGCTGTTTTTT
TRBJ1-1 | many | NA | TRBV2 | CASRDSGDTEAFF | TGTGCCAGCAGGGACAGCGGGGACACTGAAGCTTTCTTT
TRBJ1-5 | NA | NA | TRBV2 | CASSDTFGGRETQHF | TGTGCCAGCAGTGACACGTTTGGGGGCAGAGAGACCCAGCATTTT
TRBJ1-2 | few | NA | TRBV2 | CASREQGYNYGYTF | TGTGCCAGCAGAGAACAGGGTTATAACTATGGCTACACCTTC
TRBJ1-2 | many | TRBD1 | TRBV20-1 | CSTGQGAKGGYTF | TGCAGTACCGGACAGGGGGCGAAAGGTGGCTACACCTTC